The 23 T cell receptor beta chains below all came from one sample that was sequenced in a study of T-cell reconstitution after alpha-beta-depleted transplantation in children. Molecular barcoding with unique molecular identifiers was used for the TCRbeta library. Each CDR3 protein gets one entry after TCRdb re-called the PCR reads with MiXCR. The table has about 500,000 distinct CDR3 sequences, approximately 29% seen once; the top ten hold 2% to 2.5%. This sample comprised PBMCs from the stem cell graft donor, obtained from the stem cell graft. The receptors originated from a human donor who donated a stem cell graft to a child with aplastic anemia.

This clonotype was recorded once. The CDR3 bases are TGTGCCAGCAGTTATCTTCCGGGACAGGGGGCGCGATTGGACACTGAAGCTTTCTTT. Its translation: CASSYLPGQGARLDTEAFF. The rearrangement joins TRBV6-2 or TRBV6-3 to TRBJ1-1; 12 bases line up with TRBD1. With 3 bases clipped from V and 3 bases from J, the junction kept 14 bases outside the gene matches. Germline-derived CDR1 and CDR2 are MNHEY and SVGEGT. This CDR3 comprises 19 residues.

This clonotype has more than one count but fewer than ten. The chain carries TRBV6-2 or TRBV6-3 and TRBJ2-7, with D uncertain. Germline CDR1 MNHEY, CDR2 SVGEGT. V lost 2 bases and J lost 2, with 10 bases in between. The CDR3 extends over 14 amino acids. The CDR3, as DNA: TGTGCCAGCAGTTACAACTCAGAAACCTACGAGCAGTACTTC. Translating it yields CASSYNSETYEQYF.

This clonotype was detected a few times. Here the CDR3 reads CSASSGGTDTQYF. Written as DNA, the CDR3 is TGCAGTGCTAGTTCTGGGGGCACAGATACGCAGTATTTT. The V call is TRBV20-1, the J call TRBJ2-3; no reliable D call. The CDR3 spans 13 residues. V gave up 3 bases and J gave up 1 base, with 8 bases separating them. The germline V gene encodes CDR1 DFQATT and CDR2 SNEGSKA (reference sequence).

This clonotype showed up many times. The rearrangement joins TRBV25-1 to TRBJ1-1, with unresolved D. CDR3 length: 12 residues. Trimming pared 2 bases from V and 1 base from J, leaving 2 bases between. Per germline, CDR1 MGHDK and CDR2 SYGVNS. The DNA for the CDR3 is TGTGCCAGCAGTGAAAGGAACACTGAAGCTTTCTTT. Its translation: CASSERNTEAFF. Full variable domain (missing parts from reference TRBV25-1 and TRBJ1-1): EADIYQTPRYLVIGTGKKITLECSQTMGHDKMYWYQQDPGMELHLIHYSYGVNSTEKGDLSSESTVSRIRTEHFPLTLESARPSHTSQYLCASSERNTEAFFGQGTRLTVV.

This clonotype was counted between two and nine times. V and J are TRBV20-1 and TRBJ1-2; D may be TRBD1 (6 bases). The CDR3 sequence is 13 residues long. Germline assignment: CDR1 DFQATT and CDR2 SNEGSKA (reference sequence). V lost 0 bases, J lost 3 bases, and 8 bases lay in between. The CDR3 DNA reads TGCAGTGCTAGAGATCGACAGGACTATGGCTACACCTTC. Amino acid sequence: CSARDRQDYGYTF.

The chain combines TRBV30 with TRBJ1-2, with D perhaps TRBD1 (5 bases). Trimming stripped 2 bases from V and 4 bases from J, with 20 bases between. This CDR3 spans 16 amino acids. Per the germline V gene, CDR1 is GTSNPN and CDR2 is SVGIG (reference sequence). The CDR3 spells CAWSRGSGASGYGYTF. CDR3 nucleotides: TGTGCCTGGAGTCGCGGATCCGGGGCCAGTGGCTATGGCTACACCTTC.

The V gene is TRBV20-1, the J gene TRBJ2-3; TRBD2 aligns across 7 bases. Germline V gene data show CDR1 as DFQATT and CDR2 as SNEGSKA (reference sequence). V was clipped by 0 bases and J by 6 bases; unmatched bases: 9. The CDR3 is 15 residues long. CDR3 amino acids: CSARDLKLAFDTQYF. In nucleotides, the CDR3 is TGCAGTGCTAGAGATCTTAAACTAGCGTTCGATACGCAGTATTTT.

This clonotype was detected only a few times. Here the CDR3 reads CASSSLPGGTEAFF. The CDR3 DNA sequence: TGTGCCAGCAGCTCCCTCCCGGGGGGTACTGAAGCTTTCTTT. The chain couples TRBV7-2 to TRBJ1-1; tentatively, D is TRBD1 (5 bases). The CDR3 is made up of 14 amino acids. The V gene's germline CDR1 is SGHTA and CDR2 FQGNSA. Trimming took off 4 bases at V and 5 bases at J, with 14 bases between the two ends.

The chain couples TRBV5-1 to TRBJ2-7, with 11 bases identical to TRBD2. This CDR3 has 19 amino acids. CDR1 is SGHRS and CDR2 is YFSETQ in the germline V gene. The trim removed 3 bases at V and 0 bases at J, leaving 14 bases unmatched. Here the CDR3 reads CASSSQGLAEHRSSYEQYV. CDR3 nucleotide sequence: TGCGCCAGCAGCTCACAGGGACTAGCGGAGCACCGCAGCTCCTACGAGCAGTACGTC.

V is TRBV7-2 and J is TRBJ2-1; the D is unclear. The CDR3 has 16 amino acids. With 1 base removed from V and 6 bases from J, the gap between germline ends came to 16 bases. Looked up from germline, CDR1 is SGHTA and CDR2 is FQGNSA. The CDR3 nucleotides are TGTGCCAGCAGCTTAGTAGGGCTAGAAGGAATCAATGAGCAGTTCTTC. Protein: CASSLVGLEGINEQFF.

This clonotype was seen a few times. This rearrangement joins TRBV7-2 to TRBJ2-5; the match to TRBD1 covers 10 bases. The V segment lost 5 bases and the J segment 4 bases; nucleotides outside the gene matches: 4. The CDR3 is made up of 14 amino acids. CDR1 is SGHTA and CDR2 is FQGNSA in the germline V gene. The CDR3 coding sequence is TGTGCCAGCAGCCACCGGGACAGGGGAGAGACCCAGTACTTC. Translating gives CASSHRDRGETQYF.

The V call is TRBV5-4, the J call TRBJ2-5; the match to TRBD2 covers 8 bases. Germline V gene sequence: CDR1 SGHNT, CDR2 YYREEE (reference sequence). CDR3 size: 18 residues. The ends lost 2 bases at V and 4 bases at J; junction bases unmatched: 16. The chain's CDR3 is CASSFGGLAGPQRETQYF. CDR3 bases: TGTGCCAGCAGCTTCGGGGGGCTAGCGGGTCCCCAGAGAGAGACCCAGTACTTC. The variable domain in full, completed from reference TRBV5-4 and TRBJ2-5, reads ETGVTQSPTHLIKTRGQQVTLRCSSQSGHNTVSWYQQALGQGPQFIFQYYREEENGRGNFPPRFSGLQFPNYSSELNVNALELDDSALYLCASSFGGLAGPQRETQYFGPGTRLLVL.

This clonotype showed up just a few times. This CDR3 is CASSLNSGTGLTYEQYF. For the CDR3, the DNA is TGTGCCAGCAGCCTCAATTCCGGGACAGGGTTAACCTACGAGCAGTACTTC. This chain uses TRBV7-2 with TRBJ2-7; 9 bases are a match to TRBD1. In germline, CDR1 is SGHTA, CDR2 FQGNSA. V lost 5 bases, J lost 2 bases, and 13 bases stayed unmatched. The CDR3 sequence is 17 residues long.

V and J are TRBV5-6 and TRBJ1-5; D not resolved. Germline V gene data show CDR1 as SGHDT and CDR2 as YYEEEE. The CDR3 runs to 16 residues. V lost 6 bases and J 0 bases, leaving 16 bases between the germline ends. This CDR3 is CASTKGHATSNQPQHF. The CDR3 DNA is TGTGCCAGCACCAAGGGTCACGCGACTAGCAATCAGCCCCAGCATTTT.

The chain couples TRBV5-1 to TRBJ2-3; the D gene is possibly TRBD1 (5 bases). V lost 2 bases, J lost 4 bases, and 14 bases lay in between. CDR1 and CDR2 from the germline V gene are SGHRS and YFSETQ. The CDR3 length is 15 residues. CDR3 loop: CASSLRTTIADTQYF. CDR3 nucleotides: TGCGCCAGCAGCTTAAGGACAACCATCGCAGATACGCAGTATTTT.

The CDR3 spells CASRAGETQYF. DNA for the CDR3: TGTGCCAGCCGAGCGGGGGAGACCCAGTACTTC. The J gene is TRBJ2-5, the V gene TRBV28; 7 positions agree with TRBD2. The CDR3 consists of 11 residues. Per the germline V gene, CDR1 is MDHEN and CDR2 is SYDVKM. The trim removed 8 bases at V and 5 bases at J, leaving 2 bases unmatched.

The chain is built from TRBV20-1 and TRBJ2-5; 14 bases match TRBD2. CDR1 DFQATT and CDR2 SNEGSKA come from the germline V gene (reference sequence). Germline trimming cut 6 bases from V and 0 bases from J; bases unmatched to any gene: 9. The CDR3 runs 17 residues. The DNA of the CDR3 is TGCAGTGCAATGGGACTAGCGGGAGTAGGGTACCAAGAGACCCAGTACTTC. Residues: CSAMGLAGVGYQETQYF.

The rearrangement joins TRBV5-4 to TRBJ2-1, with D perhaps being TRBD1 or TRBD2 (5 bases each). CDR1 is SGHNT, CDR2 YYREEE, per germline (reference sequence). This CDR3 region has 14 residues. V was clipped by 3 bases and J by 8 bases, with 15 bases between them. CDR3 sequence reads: CASSSPRGYDEQFF. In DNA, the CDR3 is TGTGCCAGCAGCTCCCCGAGGGGATACGATGAGCAGTTCTTC.

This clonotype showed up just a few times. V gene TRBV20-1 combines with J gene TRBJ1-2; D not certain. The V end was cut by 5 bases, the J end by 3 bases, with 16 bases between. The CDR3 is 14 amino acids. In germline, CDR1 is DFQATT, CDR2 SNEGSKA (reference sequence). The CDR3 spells CSALVRDGDYGYTF. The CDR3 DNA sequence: TGCAGTGCTCTTGTCCGAGACGGCGACTATGGCTACACCTTC.

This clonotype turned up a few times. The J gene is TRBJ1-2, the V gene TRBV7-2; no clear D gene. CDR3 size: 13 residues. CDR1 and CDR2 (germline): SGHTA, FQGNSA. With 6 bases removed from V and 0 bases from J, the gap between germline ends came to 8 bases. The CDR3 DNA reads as TGTGCCAGCAGTCAAACAACTAACTATGGCTACACCTTC. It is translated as CASSQTTNYGYTF.

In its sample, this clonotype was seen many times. CDR3 in amino acids: CASSPGQGEAFF. The CDR3 bases are TGCGCCAGCAGCCCAGGACAGGGGGAAGCTTTCTTT. The chain couples TRBV5-1 to TRBJ1-1, with 9 nucleotides matching TRBD1. The CDR3 has 12 residues. The V gene's germline CDR1 is SGHRS and CDR2 YFSETQ. V was clipped by 4 bases and J by 8 bases; unmatched bases: 3.

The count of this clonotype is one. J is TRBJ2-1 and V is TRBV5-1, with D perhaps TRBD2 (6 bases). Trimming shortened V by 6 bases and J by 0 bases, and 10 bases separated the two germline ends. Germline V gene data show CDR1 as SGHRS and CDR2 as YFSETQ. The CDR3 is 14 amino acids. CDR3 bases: TGCGCCAGCACGGGACTCAGCTCCTACAATGAGCAGTTCTTC. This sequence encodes CASTGLSSYNEQFF.

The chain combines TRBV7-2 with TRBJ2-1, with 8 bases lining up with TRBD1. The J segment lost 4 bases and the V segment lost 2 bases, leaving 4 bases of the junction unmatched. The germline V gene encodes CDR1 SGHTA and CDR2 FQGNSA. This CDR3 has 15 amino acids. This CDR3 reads CASSLMTGVYNEQFF. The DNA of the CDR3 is TGTGCCAGCAGCTTAATGACAGGGGTATACAATGAGCAGTTCTTC.